The rows below give T cell receptor beta chains drawn from one sample of a study of blood T cell repertoires in COVID-19. Sequenced by immunoSEQ multiplex PCR; TCRdb stores in-frame clones only, minus some. The profile shows 65,000 to 70,000 clones, around 90% of them singletons. Sequenced input: peripheral blood. These receptors were collected from a human donor with active COVID-19. The donor label of this sample is uncertain. CDR3s include the opening cysteine and the closing phenylalanine or tryptophan. The D gene is left open where the match is weak. Only some rows state a clone size, as once, few, many or a class for expanded clones.

>TRBJ2-1|.|.|TRBV4-3
CASSQETSMNEQFF
TGCGCCAGCAGCCAAGAGACTAGTATGAATGAGCAGTTCTTC
>TRBJ2-3|.|TRBD2|TRBV7-9
CASSPSAGGDTDTQYF
TGTGCCAGCAGCCCGTCAGCGGGAGGAGACACAGATACGCAGTATTTT
>TRBJ2-7|.|TRBD2|TRBV11-2
CASRRLAGAEQYF
TGTGCCAGCAGACGACTAGCGGGGGCCGAGCAGTACTTC
>TRBJ1-5|.|TRBD1|TRBV14
CASSLQLERQGEVNQPQHF
TGTGCCAGCAGCCTACAACTAGAACGACAGGGAGAAGTTAATCAGCCCCAGCATTTT
>TRBJ1-1|.|TRBD1|TRBV28
CASSGQGWVTEAFF
TGTGCCAGCAGTGGACAGGGGTGGGTCACTGAAGCTTTCTTT
>TRBJ1-4|.|.|TRBV20-1
CSASGATNEKLFF
TGCAGTGCTAGTGGCGCAACTAATGAAAAACTGTTTTTT
>TRBJ1-2|.|.|TRBV28
CASRTTVAYGYTF
TGTGCCAGCAGGACCACAGTGGCCTATGGCTACACCTTC
>TRBJ2-7|.|TRBD1|TRBV11-3
CASSFRDRAHEQYF
TGTGCCAGCAGCTTCCGGGACAGGGCGCATGAGCAGTACTTC
>TRBJ2-2|.|.|TRBV24-1
CATSMTSGTGELFF
TGTGCCACCAGTATGACTAGTGGGACCGGGGAGCTGTTTTTT
>TRBJ1-2|.|.|TRBV5-4
CASSLERANYGYTF
TGTGCCAGCAGCTTGGAGAGGGCGAACTATGGCTACACCTTC
>TRBJ2-2|once|TRBD1|TRBV7-8
CASSPGTVNTGELFF
TGTGCCAGCAGCCCCGGGACAGTGAACACCGGGGAGCTGTTTTTT
>TRBJ1-1|.|.|TRBV7-9
CASRVDSINEAFF
TGTGCCAGCAGGGTAGACTCGATCAATGAAGCTTTCTTT
>TRBJ1-3|.|TRBD1|TRBV10-2
CASREQGAGNTIYF
TGCGCCAGCAGGGAACAGGGGGCTGGAAACACCATATATTTT
>TRBJ1-1|.|TRBD1|TRBV18
CASSENRGVMNTEAFF
TGTGCCAGCTCAGAGAACAGGGGAGTGATGAACACTGAAGCTTTCTTT
>TRBJ1-1|.|.|TRBV6-6
CASSYSSQGNTEAFF
TGTGCCAGCAGTTACTCGAGCCAGGGGAACACTGAAGCTTTCTTT
>TRBJ2-1|.|TRBD2|TRBV7-3
CASSPPTSTSYNEQFF
TGTGCCAGCAGCCCCCCGACTAGCACCTCCTACAATGAGCAGTTCTTC
>TRBJ1-1|.|.|TRBV5-4
CASSSQQGRTEAFF
TGTGCCAGCAGCTCTCAACAGGGACGCACTGAAGCTTTCTTT
>TRBJ2-1|.|TRBD2|TRBV5-1
CASSRIGGSSYNEQFF
TGCGCCAGCAGCCGAATCGGCGGGAGCTCCTACAATGAGCAGTTCTTC
>TRBJ1-5|few|.|TRBV28
CASSRNQPQHF
TGTGCCAGCAGTCGGAATCAGCCCCAGCATTTT
>TRBJ2-1|.|TRBD2|TRBV12-3/TRBV12-4
CASERTSGNEQFF
TGTGCCAGCGAACGGACTAGCGGAAATGAGCAGTTCTTC
>TRBJ2-1|.|TRBD2|TRBV19
CASSIRASGSNEQFF
TGTGCCAGTAGTATCCGGGCTAGCGGGAGCAATGAGCAGTTCTTC
>TRBJ2-3|.|.|TRBV11-1
CASSFGYTQYF
TGTGCCAGCAGCTTCGGTTATACGCAGTATTTT
>TRBJ2-7|.|.|TRBV7-3
CASSSTGGGYEQYF
TGTGCCAGCAGCTCGACCGGGGGTGGCTACGAGCAGTACTTC
>TRBJ1-6|.|.|TRBV5-6
CASRRLNSPLHF
TGTGCCAGCCGGAGGCTAAATTCACCCCTCCACTTT
>TRBJ1-5|.|TRBD1|TRBV5-3
CARSLARRDRDNQPQHF
TGTGCCAGAAGCTTGGCTAGGCGGGACAGGGACAATCAGCCCCAGCATTTT
>TRBJ2-3|.|TRBD1|TRBV11-2
CASSLSGQALGTDTQYF
TGTGCCAGCAGCTTAAGCGGACAGGCCTTAGGCACAGATACGCAGTATTTT
>TRBJ2-4|.|.|TRBV11-3
CASSRSGQNIQYF
TGTGCCAGCAGCCGGTCAGGGCAAAACATTCAGTACTTC
>TRBJ2-1|.|.|TRBV5-1
CASSLDPSSLDEQFF
TGCGCCAGCAGCTTGGATCCTAGCTCTTTGGATGAGCAGTTCTTC
>TRBJ1-5|.|TRBD1|TRBV7-9
CASSPVGTVRDQPQHF
TGTGCCAGCAGCCCCGTCGGGACAGTTAGGGATCAGCCCCAGCATTTT
>TRBJ2-5|.|TRBD2|TRBV7-9
CASSLYAGGKETQYF
TGTGCCAGCAGCTTATATGCGGGAGGGAAAGAGACCCAGTACTTC
>TRBJ1-6|once|.|TRBV6-5
CASKTGAEENSPLHF
TGTGCCAGCAAGACAGGCGCCGAAGAAAATTCACCCCTCCACTTT
>TRBJ2-7|.|.|TRBV7-9
CASSAGAVYEQYF
TGTGCCAGCTCGGCAGGGGCGGTCTACGAGCAGTACTTC
>TRBJ2-1|.|TRBD2|TRBV7-8
CASSLPTSGRFSGSYNEQFF
TGTGCCAGCAGCCTTCCTACTAGCGGGAGGTTTTCAGGGTCCTACAATGAGCAGTTCTTC
>TRBJ1-4|.|TRBD1|TRBV19
CASSETGVSLEKLFF
TGTGCCAGTAGTGAAACAGGGGTCTCCCTTGAAAAACTGTTTTTT
>TRBJ2-3|few|TRBD2|TRBV24-1
CATSLSETSDTDTQYF
TGTGCCACCAGTCTTTCCGAGACTAGCGACACAGATACGCAGTATTTT
>TRBJ2-7|.|TRBD2|TRBV19
CASSNSAGRPYEQYF
TGTGCCAGTAGTAACTCAGCGGGGAGACCCTACGAGCAGTACTTC
>TRBJ2-3|.|TRBD2|TRBV11-2
CASSYGTSAPTQYF
TGTGCCAGCAGCTACGGGACTAGCGCTCCTACGCAGTATTTT
>TRBJ2-7|.|TRBD1|TRBV27
CASSSPSTGAYEQYF
TGTGCCAGCAGTTCCCCCTCGACAGGGGCCTACGAGCAGTACTTC
>TRBJ2-3|.|TRBD2|TRBV5-4
CASSPPGLAGGTDTQYF
TGTGCCAGCAGCCCGCCGGGACTAGCGGGAGGTACAGATACGCAGTATTTT
>TRBJ1-4|.|TRBD1|TRBV5-4
CATSRDRGEKLFF
TGTGCCACATCCCGGGACAGGGGGGAAAAACTGTTTTTT